These T cell receptor beta chains were read from a single sample in a study of blood T cell repertoires in COVID-19. The method was immunoSEQ multiplex PCR; TCRdb's version includes in-frame clones alone and lacks a portion of them. The sample has approximately 97,000 clones; about nine tenths are singletons. Sequencing input: peripheral blood. Receptor source: a man aged 60 to 69 with acute or convalescent COVID-19. CDR3s include the opening cysteine and the closing phenylalanine or tryptophan. Each record gives: V gene, J gene, clone size, D gene, CDR3 protein, CDR3 DNA. A D gene is named only where the DNA matches it firmly. Size is omitted from some rows. Given values are once, few, many or a class for expanded clones.

V: TRBV2
J: TRBJ1-4
size: once
D: -
CDR3: CASILGLLNEKLFF
DNA: TGTGCCAGCATCCTGGGACTGCTTAATGAAAAACTGTTTTTT

V: TRBV6-5
J: TRBJ1-5
size: -
D: -
CDR3: CASSYGRERNQPQHF
DNA: TGTGCCAGCAGTTACGGCAGGGAACGCAATCAGCCCCAGCATTTT

V: TRBV7-2
J: TRBJ2-2
size: -
D: -
CDR3: CASSPAAVNTGELFF
DNA: TGTGCCAGCAGCCCCGCGGCTGTGAACACCGGGGAGCTGTTTTTT

V: TRBV7-9
J: TRBJ2-7
size: -
D: TRBD1
CDR3: CASSYPGQVSNEQYF
DNA: TGTGCCAGCAGCTACCCCGGACAGGTTAGCAACGAGCAGTACTTC

V: TRBV5-3
J: TRBJ1-1
size: -
D: -
CDR3: CARSLEEGLTEAFF
DNA: TGTGCCAGAAGCTTGGAGGAGGGGTTAACTGAAGCTTTCTTT

V: TRBV20-1
J: TRBJ1-5
size: -
D: -
CDR3: CSASQGVEHQPQHF
DNA: TGCAGTGCTAGTCAAGGGGTTGAGCATCAGCCCCAGCATTTT

V: TRBV9
J: TRBJ1-2
size: -
D: TRBD1
CDR3: CASSEASTGQGTYGYTF
DNA: TGTGCCAGCAGCGAGGCGTCAACGGGACAGGGCACCTATGGCTACACCTTC

V: TRBV4-1
J: TRBJ2-7
size: -
D: -
CDR3: CASSQGLASSYEQYF
DNA: TGCGCCAGCAGCCAAGGTCTAGCGAGTTCCTACGAGCAGTACTTC

V: TRBV29-1
J: TRBJ1-1
size: -
D: -
CDR3: CSVVDRRNTEAFF
DNA: TGCAGCGTTGTGGACAGAAGGAACACTGAAGCTTTCTTT

V: TRBV2
J: TRBJ2-2
size: -
D: TRBD1
CDR3: CASMGQIKSGELFF
DNA: TGTGCCAGCATGGGACAGATTAAGTCCGGGGAGCTGTTTTTT

V: TRBV6-5
J: TRBJ1-2
size: -
D: -
CDR3: CASTSREPFYGYTF
DNA: TGTGCCAGCACGAGCCGGGAACCCTTCTATGGCTACACCTTC

V: TRBV5-1
J: TRBJ1-2
size: -
D: -
CDR3: CASSLGGGRNYGYTF
DNA: TGCGCCAGCAGCTTGGGTGGGGGCCGCAACTATGGCTACACCTTC

V: TRBV5-4
J: TRBJ1-6
size: -
D: TRBD1
CDR3: CASSWGTGIGDSPLHF
DNA: TGTGCCAGCAGCTGGGGGACAGGGATCGGAGATTCACCCCTCCACTTT

V: TRBV12-5
J: TRBJ2-3
size: once
D: -
CDR3: CASGLYAGPSTDTQYF
DNA: TGTGCTAGTGGTTTGTATGCAGGGCCTAGCACAGATACGCAGTATTTT

V: TRBV5-1
J: TRBJ1-5
size: -
D: -
CDR3: CASSLSGVGNQPQHF
DNA: TGCGCCAGCAGCTTATCGGGGGTGGGAAATCAGCCCCAGCATTTT

V: TRBV19
J: TRBJ1-2
size: -
D: TRBD1
CDR3: CASSSAGTANYGYTF
DNA: TGTGCCAGTAGTTCGGCCGGGACAGCTAACTATGGCTACACCTTC

V: TRBV3-1/TRBV3-2
J: TRBJ2-5
size: -
D: TRBD2
CDR3: CASSQFSGGGRETQYF
DNA: TGTGCCAGCAGCCAGTTTAGCGGGGGAGGTAGGGAGACCCAGTACTTC

V: TRBV6-1
J: TRBJ2-1
size: -
D: -
CDR3: CASSEVRGYNEQFF
DNA: TGTGCCAGCAGTGAAGTTCGGGGCTACAATGAGCAGTTCTTC

V: TRBV5-1
J: TRBJ1-1
size: -
D: -
CDR3: CASSLAYRLQANTEAFF
DNA: TGCGCCAGCAGCTTGGCCTATAGGTTGCAGGCGAACACTGAAGCTTTCTTT

V: TRBV4-2
J: TRBJ2-2
size: few
D: -
CDR3: CASSLPGQNTGELFF
DNA: TGTGCCAGCAGCCTACCGGGACAGAACACCGGGGAGCTGTTTTTT

V: TRBV18
J: TRBJ1-4
size: -
D: -
CDR3: CASSARQLPNEKLFF
DNA: TGTGCCAGCTCAGCAAGACAGCTCCCTAATGAAAAACTGTTTTTT

V: TRBV2
J: TRBJ2-5
size: -
D: TRBD2
CDR3: CASRKLLAGPETQYF
DNA: TGTGCCAGCAGAAAACTACTAGCGGGGCCAGAGACCCAGTACTTC

V: TRBV27
J: TRBJ1-2
size: -
D: -
CDR3: CASSPGWSVGHSYGYTF
DNA: TGTGCCAGCAGTCCCGGGTGGAGCGTAGGACACTCCTATGGCTACACCTTC

V: TRBV30
J: TRBJ1-6
size: -
D: -
CDR3: CAAEGGNSPLHF
DNA: TGTGCCGCCGAGGGGGGGAATTCACCCCTCCACTTT

V: TRBV2
J: TRBJ1-2
size: -
D: TRBD1
CDR3: CASSTDRGFYGYTF
DNA: TGTGCCAGCAGTACCGACAGGGGGTTTTATGGCTACACCTTC

V: TRBV2
J: TRBJ1-5
size: -
D: -
CDR3: CASSEVGRENQPQHF
DNA: TGTGCCAGCAGTGAAGTGGGCAGGGAAAATCAGCCCCAGCATTTT

V: TRBV7-9
J: TRBJ1-2
size: -
D: -
CDR3: CASSDRVLSMNGYTF
DNA: TGTGCCAGCAGCGACCGGGTTCTCTCGATGAATGGCTACACCTTC

V: TRBV7-9
J: TRBJ2-5
size: -
D: -
CDR3: CASGGETQYF
DNA: TGTGCCAGCGGGGGGGAGACCCAGTACTTC

V: TRBV6-5
J: TRBJ1-4
size: few
D: -
CDR3: CASSPGFTNEKLFF
DNA: TGTGCCAGCAGCCCAGGGTTCACTAATGAAAAACTGTTTTTT

V: TRBV3-1/TRBV3-2
J: TRBJ2-5
size: -
D: TRBD1
CDR3: CASRRRDRELETQYF
DNA: TGTGCCAGCAGACGCCGGGACAGGGAGTTGGAGACCCAGTACTTC

V: TRBV11-2
J: TRBJ1-5
size: -
D: -
CDR3: CASSSGMNQPQHF
DNA: TGTGCCAGCAGCTCCGGGATGAATCAGCCCCAGCATTTT

V: TRBV6-6
J: TRBJ1-1
size: -
D: TRBD1
CDR3: CASTPPGTGTEAFF
DNA: TGTGCCAGCACCCCCCCCGGGACAGGCACTGAAGCTTTCTTT

V: TRBV13
J: TRBJ2-5
size: -
D: TRBD2
CDR3: CASSRGEETQYF
DNA: TGTGCCAGCAGCCGGGGGGAAGAGACCCAGTACTTC

V: TRBV7-2
J: TRBJ1-1
size: -
D: TRBD1
CDR3: CASSLEGQGMTEAFF
DNA: TGTGCCAGCAGCTTAGAAGGACAGGGAATGACTGAAGCTTTCTTT

V: TRBV27
J: TRBJ1-1
size: -
D: -
CDR3: CASSPLRVTEAFF
DNA: TGTGCCAGCAGTCCTCTCAGGGTCACTGAAGCTTTCTTT